This T cell receptor beta chain was sequenced during a study of T cell repertoires in cytomegalovirus infection (dated by TCRdb to between 2018 and 2021). With regard to the full study: Alongside well-studied HLA-B-restricted epitopes, the peptide stimulations were aimed at recently identified HLA-C-restricted CMV epitopes, whose presentation resists viral immunomodulation. Donor HLA type was relevant to the analysis, as public TCR beta signatures indicated carriage of CMV infection together with the matching HLA type. General conclusions and limits of the study: The ex vivo response was dominated by HLA-C-restricted CMV-specific TCR beta clonotypes, and the single most frequent clonotype in two of eight donors was supplied by these HLA-C-restricted clonotypes. Carriers of CMV infection plus the relevant HLA type were discriminated by the cumulative frequency of public TCR beta family members in the study cohort and in an independent roughly 320-donor cohort.

Counted from cysteine to phenylalanine, this CDR3 has 16 amino acids. Just CDR3 DNA is preserved here, 48 bases in frame from base 1. V and J are truncated by 2 bases and 0 bases respectively, leaving an intervening sequence of 10 bases. According to the germline V gene (reference sequence), CDR1 reads SEHNR and CDR2 reads FQNEAQ. Ten or more counts support this clonotype. Its antigen is not yet known. No qualities accompany the bases; no much larger clone lies one base away. This specimen's treatment or condition label, per the study, means: in vitro stimulation with specific CMV peptide epitopes to enrich CMV-specific T cells. TCRdb names Illumina HiSeq 1500 as the instrument used. Using fastp trimming at Q25 and MiXCR clonotype assembly, TCRdb reanalyzed the public sequencing data and kept in-frame beta chains. Rows are combined by CDR3 protein, so each entry shows the most common genes and DNA. The sample data list around 200,000 distinct CDR3 sequences, and roughly 34% of these were observed just once. Clones ranked in the top ten supply roughly three fifths of the sample.

The receptor was isolated from a human donor in good health (CMV status not recorded). Some clones in this sample may be carry-over from other donors' samples. This sample comprised CD8+ T cells from cultured PBMCs, obtained from culture after CMV antigen stimulation. The V gene is TRBV7-9 and the J gene is TRBJ2-2; TRBD1 is a weak D gene call, 5 bases matching. The CDR3 in this case is CASSLWRTTNTGELFF. Here is the DNA: TGTGCCAGCAGCTTATGGCGGACAACGAACACCGGGGAGCTGTTTTTT.